This paragraph covers one TCR beta chain sequence. Deletions cut 7 bases from V and 0 bases from J, with 16 bases between. The CDR3 has 14 amino acids. Looked up from germline, CDR1 is SQVTM and CDR2 is ANQGSEA. This sample is part of a study of control samples from healthy donors and cancer patients. Assay used: immunoSEQ multiplex PCR; TCRdb lists only in-frame clones, some missing. The sample lists about 3,600 clones; roughly 80% were seen once. The chain has TRBV29-1 and TRBJ2-7; D not resolved. The sample taken for sequencing was formalin-fixed, paraffin-embedded tissue. The sequence was obtained from a female donor with melanoma. CDR3 bases: TGCAGCGCGATAGGTGGGATTAGCTCCTACGAGCAGTACTTC. This codes for CSAIGGISSYEQYF.